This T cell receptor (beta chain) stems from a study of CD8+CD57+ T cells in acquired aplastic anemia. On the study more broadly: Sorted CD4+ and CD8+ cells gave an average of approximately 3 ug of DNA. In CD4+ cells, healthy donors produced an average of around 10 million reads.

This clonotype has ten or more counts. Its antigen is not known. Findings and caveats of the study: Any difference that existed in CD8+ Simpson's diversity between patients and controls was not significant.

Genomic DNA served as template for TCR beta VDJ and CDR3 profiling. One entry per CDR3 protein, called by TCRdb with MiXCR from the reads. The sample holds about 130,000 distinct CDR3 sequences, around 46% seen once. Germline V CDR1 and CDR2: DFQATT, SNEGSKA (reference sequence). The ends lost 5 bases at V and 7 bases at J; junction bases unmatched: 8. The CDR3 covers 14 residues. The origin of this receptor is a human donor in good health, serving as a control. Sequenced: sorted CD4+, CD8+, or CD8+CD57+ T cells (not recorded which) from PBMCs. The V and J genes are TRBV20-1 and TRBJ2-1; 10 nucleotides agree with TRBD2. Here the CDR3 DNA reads TGCAGTGCTCTAAGCGGGGGGGCGGAAAATGAGCAGTTCTTC. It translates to CSALSGGAENEQFF.